Shown below are 16 T cell receptor beta chains from a single sample sequenced in a study of blood T cell repertoires in COVID-19. Profiling relied on immunoSEQ multiplex PCR, and the TCRdb table lists in-frame clones only, not all of them. In the table there are 200,000 to 250,000 clones, about four fifths of which are singletons. The sample was PBMCs or T cells enriched from blood (not recorded which). The receptor set was obtained from a man between 60 and 75 years old who had recovered from COVID-19.

The chain links TRBV14 to TRBJ2-7; tentative D call: TRBD2 (5 bases). The V gene's germline CDR1 is SGHDN and CDR2 FVKESK. The CDR3 sequence is 14 residues long. Trimming cost V 4 bases and J 1 base, with 11 bases left between them. CDR3 bases: TGTGCCAGCAGCCCCATAGGCGGGTCCTACGAGCAGTACTTC. It specifies CASSPIGGSYEQYF.

The CDR3 DNA reads TGTGCCAGCAGCCTCACTTTGAACACTGAAGCTTTCTTT. It specifies CASSLTLNTEAFF. The chain uses TRBV2 and TRBJ1-1; no clear D. The V gene's germline CDR1 is SNHLY and CDR2 FYNNEI. This CDR3 is 13 amino acids long. Trimming pared 6 bases from V and 0 bases from J, leaving 8 bases between.

This clone showed up just once. V usage is TRBV7-2 and J usage is TRBJ1-4, with 7 bases aligning to TRBD1. This CDR3 is 15 amino acids long. Germline CDR1 and CDR2: SGHTA and FQGNSA. The junction had 6 bases not matched to a gene; V was cut back by 4 bases and J by 4 bases. As DNA, the CDR3 is TGTGCCAGCAGCTCGCCAGGGGGTGGTAATGAAAAACTGTTTTTT. It specifies CASSSPGGGNEKLFF.

The chain links TRBV3-1 (or the pseudogene TRBV3-2) to TRBJ2-1; 9 positions agree with TRBD2. Germline V gene sequence: CDR1 LGHDT, CDR2 YNNKEL (reference sequence). Losses at the gene ends were 4 bases for V and 3 bases for J; bases not matched to a gene: 4. The CDR3 sequence is 15 residues long. CDR3 DNA sequence: TGTGCCAGCAGCCCCACGCGGGGGGGCTACAATGAGCAGTTCTTC. Translating it yields CASSPTRGGYNEQFF.

This chain connects TRBV12-5 to TRBJ1-5, with 9 bases that match TRBD1. The CDR3 sequence is 14 residues long. CDR1 is LGHNT and CDR2 is FRNRAP in the germline V gene. Germline trimming cut 6 bases from V and 2 bases from J; bases unmatched to any gene: 2. The CDR3 DNA sequence: TGTGCTAGTGGATGGGACAGGGGCAATCAGCCCCAGCATTTT. Translating it yields CASGWDRGNQPQHF.

This clone occurred once. The rearrangement uses TRBV19 and TRBJ1-4; TRBD1 might be the D (6 bases). CDR3 length equals 14 residues. Trimming removed 8 bases from V and 7 bases from J, with 17 bases in between. Germline V gene sequence: CDR1 LNHDA, CDR2 SQIVND (reference sequence). CDR3 sequence: CASSPGGGGEKLFF. The CDR3 bases are TGTGCCAGTTCCCCCGGAGGGGGGGGTGAAAAACTGTTTTTT. Variable domain in full (rest from reference TRBV19 and TRBJ1-4): DGGITQSPKYLFRKEGQNVTLSCEQNLNHDAMYWYRQDPGQGLRLIYYSQIVNDFQKGDIAEGYSVSREKKESFPLTVTSAQKNPTAFYLCASSPGGGGEKLFFGSGTQLSVL.

The V gene is TRBV18, the J gene TRBJ2-2, with 8 bases matching TRBD2. Trimming at V came to 2 bases and at J to 2 bases, leaving 7 bases not matched to a gene. The CDR3 consists of 17 residues. Germline V CDR1 and CDR2: KGHSH, LQKENI. CDR3 DNA sequence: TGTGCCAGCTCACCAACCGGACTAGCCCAAAACACCGGGGAGCTGTTTTTT. It codes for CASSPTGLAQNTGELFF.

This rearrangement joins TRBV28 to TRBJ2-1, with 10 bases matching TRBD1. CDR1 and CDR2 (germline): MDHEN, SYDVKM. This CDR3 contains 16 residues. V gave up 5 bases and J gave up 6 bases; unmatched junction bases: 10. DNA for the CDR3: TGTGCCAGCAGTCTGCCCGGGACAGGGGTACTCAATGAGCAGTTCTTC. It encodes CASSLPGTGVLNEQFF.

The V call is TRBV6-2 or TRBV6-3, the J call TRBJ2-1; 9 bases map to TRBD1. Germline CDR1 and CDR2: MNHEY and SVGEGT. The CDR3 covers 15 residues. Trimming cost V 5 bases and J 7 bases; bases outside gene matches: 9. CDR3 loop: CASSLTGGAWNEQFF. The DNA of the CDR3 is TGTGCCAGCAGTCTCACAGGGGGCGCTTGGAATGAGCAGTTCTTC.

The chain joins TRBV30 to TRBJ2-3; D ambiguous. V lost 2 bases and J lost 6, with 9 bases in between. The CDR3 spans 12 residues. Germline lookup yields CDR1 GTSNPN and CDR2 SVGIG (reference sequence). The CDR3 region is CAWSLTWDTQYF. CDR3 coding DNA: TGTGCCTGGAGTTTAACATGGGATACGCAGTATTTT.

V gene TRBV5-1 combines with J gene TRBJ1-4; the match to TRBD1 covers 7 bases. The CDR3 has 15 residues. CDR1 is SGHRS, CDR2 YFSETQ, per germline. Trimming removed 4 bases from V and 4 bases from J; junction bases left unmatched: 7. The CDR3: CASSLTDRVNEKLFF. The CDR3 bases are TGCGCCAGCAGCCTAACAGACAGGGTTAATGAAAAACTGTTTTTT.

CDR3 nucleotide sequence: TGTGCCAGCAGTTACAGACTAGCGGGGACCACAGATACGCAGTATTTT. It codes for CASSYRLAGTTDTQYF. This rearrangement joins TRBV6-5 to TRBJ2-3; 11 bases line up with TRBD2. Germline CDR1 MNHEY, CDR2 SVGAGI. V was pared by 2 bases and J by 2 bases, with 3 bases of the junction left unmatched. The CDR3 has 16 amino acids.

The rearrangement links TRBV5-4 to TRBJ2-7; a weak D match, TRBD1 (6 bases). V was cut by 6 bases and J by 0 bases, with 13 bases left in between. Germline CDR1 SGHNT, CDR2 YYREEE (reference sequence). This CDR3 region has 14 residues. CDR3 in amino acids: CASKRTESSYEQYF. The CDR3 nucleotides read TGTGCCAGCAAGAGGACAGAGAGCTCCTACGAGCAGTACTTC.

The chain has TRBV2 and TRBJ2-1, with 8 bases lining up with TRBD1. J gave up 8 bases and V 9 bases, and 12 bases lay outside the gene matches. CDR3 size: 14 residues. Germline V lookup: CDR1 SNHLY, CDR2 FYNNEI. The CDR3 protein is CASIIGQGADEQFF. Here the CDR3 DNA reads TGTGCCAGTATTATTGGACAGGGAGCCGATGAGCAGTTCTTC.

The chain combines TRBV24-1 with TRBJ1-4; 7 bases are a match to TRBD1. The CDR3 sequence is 16 residues long. CDR1 is KGHDR and CDR2 is SFDVKD in the germline V gene. Germline trimming cut 3 bases from V and 8 bases from J; bases unmatched to any gene: 11. The CDR3 protein is CATSDSMTGTPEKLFF. Here the CDR3 DNA reads TGTGCCACCAGTGATAGTATGACAGGGACTCCAGAAAAACTGTTTTTT.

The rearrangement links TRBV30 to TRBJ2-2; 8 bases align to TRBD2. The CDR3 contains 15 residues. V trimming: 2 bases; J trimming: 4 bases; junction bases outside the gene matches: 6. CDR1 is GTSNPN, CDR2 SVGIG, per germline (reference sequence). The CDR3 DNA reads TGTGCCTGGAGTCGCCAGCGGGGGATCACCGGGGAGCTGTTTTTT. This translates into CAWSRQRGITGELFF. Full variable domain (remainder filled in from reference TRBV30 and TRBJ2-2): SQTIHQWPATLVQPVGSPLSLECTVEGTSNPNLYWYRQAAGRGLQLLFYSVGIGQISSEVPQNLSASRPQDRQFILSSKKLLLSDSGFYLCAWSRQRGITGELFFGEGSRLTVL.